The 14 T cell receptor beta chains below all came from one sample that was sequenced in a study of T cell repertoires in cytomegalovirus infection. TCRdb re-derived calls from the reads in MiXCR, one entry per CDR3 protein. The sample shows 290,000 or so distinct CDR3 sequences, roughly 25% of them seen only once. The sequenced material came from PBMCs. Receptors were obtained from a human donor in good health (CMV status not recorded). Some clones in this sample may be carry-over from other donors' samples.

This CDR3 is CASSFSGSAYEQYF. The CDR3 DNA reads as TGTGCCAGCAGTTTTAGCGGGTCCGCCTACGAGCAGTACTTC. The V call is TRBV12-3 or TRBV12-4, the J call TRBJ2-7, with 7 bases fitting TRBD2. CDR3 length: 14 amino acids. Trimming cost V 3 bases and J 2 bases; bases outside gene matches: 4.

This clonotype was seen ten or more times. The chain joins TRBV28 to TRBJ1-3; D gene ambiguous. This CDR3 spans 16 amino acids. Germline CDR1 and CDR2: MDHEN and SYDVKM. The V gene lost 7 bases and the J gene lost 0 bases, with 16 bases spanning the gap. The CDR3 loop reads CASTTPSWSSGNTIYF. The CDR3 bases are TGTGCCAGCACTACCCCATCGTGGAGCTCTGGAAACACCATATATTTT.

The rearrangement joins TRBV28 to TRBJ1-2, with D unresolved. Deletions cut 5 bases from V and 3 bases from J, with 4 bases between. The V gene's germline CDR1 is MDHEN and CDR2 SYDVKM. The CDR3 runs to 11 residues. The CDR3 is CASSRDYGYTF. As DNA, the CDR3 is TGTGCCAGCAGTAGAGACTATGGCTACACCTTC.

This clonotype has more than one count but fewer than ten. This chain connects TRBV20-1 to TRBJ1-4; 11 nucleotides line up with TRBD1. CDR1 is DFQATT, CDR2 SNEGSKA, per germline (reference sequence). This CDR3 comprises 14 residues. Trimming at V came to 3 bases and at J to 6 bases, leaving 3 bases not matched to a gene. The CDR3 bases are TGCAGTGCTAGGGTGGGACAGGGGGATGAAAAACTGTTTTTT. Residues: CSARVGQGDEKLFF.

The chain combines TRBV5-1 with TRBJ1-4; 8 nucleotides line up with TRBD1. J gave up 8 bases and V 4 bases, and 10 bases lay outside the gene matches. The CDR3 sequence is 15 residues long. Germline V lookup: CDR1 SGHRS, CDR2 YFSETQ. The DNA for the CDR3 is TGCGCCAGCAGCCCGCGGACAGGGAGGACAGAAAAACTGTTTTTT. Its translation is CASSPRTGRTEKLFF.

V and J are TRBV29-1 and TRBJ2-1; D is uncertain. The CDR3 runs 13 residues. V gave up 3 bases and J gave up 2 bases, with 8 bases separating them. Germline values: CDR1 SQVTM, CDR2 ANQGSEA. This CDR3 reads CSVDPDAYNEQFF. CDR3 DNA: TGCAGCGTTGACCCAGATGCCTACAATGAGCAGTTCTTC.

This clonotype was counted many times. In DNA form, the CDR3 reads TGTGCCAGCAGCTTAGATCCCAGATACGAGCAGTACTTC. It specifies CASSLDPRYEQYF. V and J are TRBV7-2 and TRBJ2-7; D call uncertain. Germline CDR1 reads SGHTA; CDR2 reads FQGNSA. V lost 1 base and J 4 bases, leaving 8 bases between the germline ends. The CDR3 runs 13 residues.

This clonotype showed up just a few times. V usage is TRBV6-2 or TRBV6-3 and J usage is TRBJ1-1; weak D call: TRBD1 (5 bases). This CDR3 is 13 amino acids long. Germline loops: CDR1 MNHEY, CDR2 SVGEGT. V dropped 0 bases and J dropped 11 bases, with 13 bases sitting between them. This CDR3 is CASSYSGTLRAFF. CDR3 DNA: TGTGCCAGCAGTTACTCGGGGACCTTGCGTGCTTTCTTT.

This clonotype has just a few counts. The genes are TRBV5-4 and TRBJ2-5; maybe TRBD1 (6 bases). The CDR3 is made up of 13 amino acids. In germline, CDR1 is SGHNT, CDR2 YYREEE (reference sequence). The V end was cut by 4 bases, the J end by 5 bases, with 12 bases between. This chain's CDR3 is CASSQKGDETQYF. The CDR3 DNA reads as TGTGCCAGCAGCCAGAAGGGGGATGAGACCCAGTACTTC. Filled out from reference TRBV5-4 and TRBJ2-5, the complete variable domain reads ETGVTQSPTHLIKTRGQQVTLRCSSQSGHNTVSWYQQALGQGPQFIFQYYREEENGRGNFPPRFSGLQFPNYSSELNVNALELDDSALYLCASSQKGDETQYFGPGTRLLVL.

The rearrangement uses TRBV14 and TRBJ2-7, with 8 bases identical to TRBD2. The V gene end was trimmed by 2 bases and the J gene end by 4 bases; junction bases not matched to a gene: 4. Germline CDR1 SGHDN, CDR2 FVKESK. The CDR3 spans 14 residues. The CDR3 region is CASSQRRGGYEQYF. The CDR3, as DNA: TGTGCCAGCAGCCAACGCCGGGGGGGGTACGAGCAGTACTTC.

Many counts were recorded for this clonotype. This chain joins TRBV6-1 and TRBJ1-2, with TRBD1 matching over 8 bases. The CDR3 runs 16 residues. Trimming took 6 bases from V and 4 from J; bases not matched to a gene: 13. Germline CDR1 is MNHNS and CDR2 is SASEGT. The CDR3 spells CASSLQTGAGSYGYTF. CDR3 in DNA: TGTGCCAGCAGCCTACAGACAGGGGCTGGCTCCTATGGCTACACCTTC.

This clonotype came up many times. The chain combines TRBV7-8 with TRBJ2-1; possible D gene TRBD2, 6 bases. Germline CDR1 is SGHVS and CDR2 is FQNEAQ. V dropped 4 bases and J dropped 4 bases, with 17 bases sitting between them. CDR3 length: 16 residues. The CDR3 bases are TGTGCCAGCAGCTCGATAGGGGACTCCGTATACAATGAGCAGTTCTTC. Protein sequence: CASSSIGDSVYNEQFF.

The CDR3 reads CSVPTSSNEQFF. In DNA, the CDR3 is TGCAGCGTCCCGACTAGCAGCAATGAGCAGTTCTTC. This chain uses TRBV29-1 with TRBJ2-1, with 7 bases that match TRBD2. Trimming removed 6 bases from V and 6 bases from J; junction bases left unmatched: 5. CDR1 is SQVTM and CDR2 is ANQGSEA in the germline V gene. The CDR3 length is 12 residues.

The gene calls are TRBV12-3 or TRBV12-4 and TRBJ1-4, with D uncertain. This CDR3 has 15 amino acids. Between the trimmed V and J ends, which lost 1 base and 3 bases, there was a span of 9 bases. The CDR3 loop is CASSLGGRANEKLFF. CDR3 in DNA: TGTGCCAGCAGTTTAGGTGGCAGAGCTAATGAAAAACTGTTTTTT.